This TCR beta chain was captured in a study of cytomegalovirus exposure and HLA in healthy donors. The PCR used 60 Vbeta and 13 Jbeta primers. Produced via immunoSEQ multiplex PCR; TCRdb's table is partial and in-frame only. The sample has about 90,000 clones. The CDR3 is 15 residues long. Trimming removed 8 bases from V and 9 bases from J, with 20 bases in between. Germline CDR1 reads SNHLY; CDR2 reads FYNNEI. For this clone: The antigen remains undetermined.

Study-wide points: Most sequenced TCRs were rare (though some public TCRs occurred in many donors). The authors judged a highly shared variant cluster likely a sequencing artifact. The study assumed roughly uniform donor sequencing depth for presence/absence analyses. Overall, 164 TCR beta chains were annotated as cytomegalovirus-associated.

The receptor comes from a woman aged 25 to 39 in good health and CMV-seronegative. Source material: PBMCs. The chain links TRBV2 to TRBJ1-6, with D tentatively TRBD1 (5 bases). CDR3 sequence (DNA): TGTGCCAGCGATACAAATACAGGAGTTGGTTCACCCCTCCACTTT. Translating gives CASDTNTGVGSPLHF.